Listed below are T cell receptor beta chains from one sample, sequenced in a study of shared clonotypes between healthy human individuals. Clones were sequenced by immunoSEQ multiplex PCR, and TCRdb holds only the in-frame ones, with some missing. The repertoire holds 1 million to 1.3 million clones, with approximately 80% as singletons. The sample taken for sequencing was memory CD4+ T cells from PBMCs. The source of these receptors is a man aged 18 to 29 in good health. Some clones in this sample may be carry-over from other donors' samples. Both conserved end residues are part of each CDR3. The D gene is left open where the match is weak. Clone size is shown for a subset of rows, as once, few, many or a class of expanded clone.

CDR3 DNA: TGTGCCAGTAGTATGGGCAGGGATCAGCCCCAGCATTTT; CDR3 protein: CASSMGRDQPQHF; D gene: .; clone size: many; J gene: TRBJ1-5; V gene: TRBV19
CDR3 DNA: TGCAGCCAGAAATCAGCAGATACGCAGTATTTT; CDR3 protein: CSQKSADTQYF; D gene: .; clone size: .; J gene: TRBJ2-3; V gene: TRBV20-1
CDR3 DNA: TGTGCCAGCAGTCCGGGACTAGCGGGAGTTGCGGGAGAGACCCAGTACTTC; CDR3 protein: CASSPGLAGVAGETQYF; D gene: TRBD2; clone size: .; J gene: TRBJ2-5; V gene: TRBV28
CDR3 DNA: TGTGCCAGCAGACTTTTCGGGGCACTCCGATACAATCAGCCCCAGCATTTT; CDR3 protein: CASRLFGALRYNQPQHF; D gene: .; clone size: .; J gene: TRBJ1-5; V gene: TRBV28
CDR3 DNA: TGTGCCAGCAGCTTCCCGTACCAAGAGACCCAGTACTTC; CDR3 protein: CASSFPYQETQYF; D gene: .; clone size: .; J gene: TRBJ2-5; V gene: TRBV5-4
CDR3 DNA: TGTGCCAGCAGCTTAGGGCCGGACAGGGAGCAGTACTTC; CDR3 protein: CASSLGPDREQYF; D gene: TRBD1; clone size: .; J gene: TRBJ2-7; V gene: TRBV7-2
CDR3 DNA: TGTGCCAGCACCCGCAGGTCTGGCGGAAACACCATATATTTT; CDR3 protein: CASTRRSGGNTIYF; D gene: .; clone size: .; J gene: TRBJ1-3; V gene: TRBV6-5
CDR3 DNA: TGTGCCAGCAGCCTAGCGGGAGGGCCGGCGGGCGAGCAGTACTTC; CDR3 protein: CASSLAGGPAGEQYF; D gene: TRBD2; clone size: .; J gene: TRBJ2-7; V gene: TRBV28
CDR3 DNA: TGTGCCAGCAGCTTAGCCACGACTAGCGGGAGTTCTTGGGAGACCCAGTACTTC; CDR3 protein: CASSLATTSGSSWETQYF; D gene: TRBD2; clone size: few; J gene: TRBJ2-5; V gene: TRBV11-1
CDR3 DNA: TGCGCCAGCAGCCAAGATCTCGGCCGGGGGACAGGGGGCTTCCCCGGGGAGCTGTTTTTT; CDR3 protein: CASSQDLGRGTGGFPGELFF; D gene: TRBD1; clone size: many; J gene: TRBJ2-2; V gene: TRBV4-1
CDR3 DNA: TGCAGCGTTGGGCGGATAGCAGATACGCAGTATTTT; CDR3 protein: CSVGRIADTQYF; D gene: .; clone size: .; J gene: TRBJ2-3; V gene: TRBV29-1
CDR3 DNA: TGTGCCAGCAGCTTAGGTGGGGGGAGGGCCTACGAGCAGTACTTC; CDR3 protein: CASSLGGGRAYEQYF; D gene: TRBD2; clone size: few; J gene: TRBJ2-7; V gene: TRBV7-6